Below, 13 T cell receptor beta chains from the same sample are listed, as sequenced in a study of blood T cell repertoires in COVID-19. Data came from immunoSEQ multiplex PCR; TCRdb stores just in-frame clones and leaves some out. The table lists some 280,000 clones, 70% to 90% of them singletons. Sequenced material: peripheral blood. The receptors shown here come from a woman in her thirties with active or convalescent COVID-19.

The chain recombines TRBV29-1 with TRBJ1-1, with 7 positions matching TRBD1. Looked up from germline, CDR1 is SQVTM and CDR2 is ANQGSEA. The CDR3 consists of 13 residues. V was clipped by 4 bases and J by 8 bases; unmatched bases: 10. The CDR3 region is CSVGPRGGREAFF. For the CDR3, the DNA is TGCAGCGTTGGCCCAAGAGGGGGCAGGGAAGCTTTCTTT.

This chain links TRBV4-3 with TRBJ1-2, with D tentatively TRBD1 (5 bases). Germline V gene sequence: CDR1 LGHNA, CDR2 YSLEER. V lost 2 bases and J lost 3, with 13 bases in between. This CDR3 has 15 amino acids. The CDR3 DNA reads as TGCGCCAGCAGCCAACCGGCGGGGGGGGACTATGGCTACACCTTC. Protein product: CASSQPAGGDYGYTF.

The chain uses TRBV4-3 and TRBJ2-3; D call uncertain. V gave up 1 base and J gave up 6 bases, with 14 bases separating them. CDR3 size: 15 residues. Germline V gives CDR1 LGHNA, CDR2 YSLEER. The CDR3 loop reads CASSQGLTGYDTQYF. The CDR3 DNA follows: TGCGCCAGCAGCCAAGGACTCACCGGATACGATACGCAGTATTTT.

This clone was observed a handful of times. The chain combines TRBV23-1 with TRBJ1-1; D gene unclear. TRBV23-1 falls under the ORF class, with uncertain function. V lost 2 bases and J 5 bases, leaving 21 bases between the germline ends. CDR3 length equals 17 residues. CDR3 in amino acids: CASSQLVTENGETEAFF. The CDR3 coding sequence is TGCGCCAGCAGTCAACTGGTAACGGAGAACGGGGAAACTGAAGCTTTCTTT.

The CDR3 sequence: CASSYSMRDYKNTGELFF. Written as DNA, the CDR3 is TGTGCCAGCAGTTACTCGATGAGGGACTACAAGAACACCGGGGAGCTGTTTTTT. The V call is TRBV6-2 or TRBV6-3, the J call TRBJ2-2, with 7 bases matching TRBD2. The V and J ends lost 0 bases and 1 base, in that order; junction bases with no gene match: 8. CDR3 length equals 18 residues. From germline, CDR1 is MNHEY and CDR2 SVGEGT.

V usage is TRBV6-4 and J usage is TRBJ2-5; perhaps TRBD1 as D (6 bases). Per germline, CDR1 MRHNA and CDR2 SNTAGT. V was clipped by 2 bases and J by 4 bases, with 23 bases between them. This CDR3 has 18 amino acids. The DNA for the CDR3 is TGTGCCAGCAGTGACCGCCCCCACAGGGATGACCTTCTAGAGACCCAGTACTTC. This gives the protein CASSDRPHRDDLLETQYF.

This chain links TRBV19 with TRBJ2-2; 8 bases line up with TRBD2. Trimming at V came to 4 bases and at J to 4 bases, leaving 2 bases not matched to a gene. The V gene's germline CDR1 is LNHDA and CDR2 SQIVND (reference sequence). This CDR3 comprises 14 residues. The CDR3 region is CASSSAGGTGELFF. CDR3 in DNA: TGTGCCAGTAGTAGCGCGGGGGGCACCGGGGAGCTGTTTTTT.

The chain carries TRBV6-5 and TRBJ2-3; D is possibly TRBD2 (6 bases). Germline V gene sequence: CDR1 MNHEY, CDR2 SVGAGI. The CDR3 is 16 residues long. Trimming took 0 bases from V and 2 from J, leaving 12 bases between them. CDR3 protein: CASSYSGDSTTDTQYF. The CDR3 DNA sequence: TGTGCCAGCAGTTACTCTGGGGACTCAACCACAGATACGCAGTATTTT.

The DNA for the CDR3 is TGTGCCAGCAGAGGGGCGCTTGACGAGCAGTACTTC. Its translation is CASRGALDEQYF. The chain has TRBV12-3 or TRBV12-4 and TRBJ2-7; perhaps TRBD1 as D (5 bases). This CDR3 comprises 12 residues. Trimming took off 6 bases at V and 5 bases at J, with 11 bases between the two ends.

As concerns this clone: Additional DNA sequences in this sample encode the identical CDR3. The CDR3, as DNA: TGTGCCAGCAGTTTTCGGGAGACCCAGTACTTC. The encoded protein is CASSFRETQYF. The chain joins TRBV12-3 or TRBV12-4 to TRBJ2-5; D remains ambiguous. CDR3 size: 11 residues. Trimming took off 3 bases at V and 5 bases at J, with 4 bases between the two ends.

The chain carries TRBV25-1 and TRBJ2-1; weak D call: TRBD2 (5 bases). Germline lookup yields CDR1 MGHDK and CDR2 SYGVNS. This CDR3 region has 14 residues. The ends were cut back, 5 bases at V and 7 bases at J, with 15 bases in the middle. The CDR3 here is CASSPVTGNNEQFF. In nucleotides, the CDR3 is TGTGCCAGCAGTCCCGTAACGGGGAATAATGAGCAGTTCTTC.

The genes are TRBV18 and TRBJ1-6; 8 nucleotides agree with TRBD1. The germline V gene has CDR1 KGHSH and CDR2 LQKENI. V lost 6 bases to trimming and J lost 0 bases; unmatched junction nucleotides: 10. The CDR3 is 18 amino acids. CDR3 bases: TGTGCCAGCTCGCCCTCCCGAACAGGGGGCTCCTATAATTCACCCCTCCACTTT. It yields the protein CASSPSRTGGSYNSPLHF.

The chain links TRBV4-2 to TRBJ1-2, with TRBD1 as a possible D gene (6 bases). Trimming removed 2 bases at V and 6 bases at J, with 16 bases between. The germline V gene encodes CDR1 LGHNA and CDR2 YNFKEQ. This CDR3 region has 15 residues. CDR3 residues: CASSQHTDSVDGYTF. CDR3 coding DNA: TGTGCCAGCAGCCAACATACGGACAGCGTTGATGGCTACACCTTC.